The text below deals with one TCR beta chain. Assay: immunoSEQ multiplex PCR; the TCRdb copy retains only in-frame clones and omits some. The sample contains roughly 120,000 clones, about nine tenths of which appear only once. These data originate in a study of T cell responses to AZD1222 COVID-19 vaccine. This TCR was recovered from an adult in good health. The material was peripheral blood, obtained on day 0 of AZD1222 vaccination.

In nucleotides, the CDR3 is TGTGCCAGCAACCCTAGCCTCTTGACAGGGTTGGACACTGAAGCTTTCTTT. Translated, it gives CASNPSLLTGLDTEAFF. The chain carries TRBV7-2 and TRBJ1-1; 7 positions agree with TRBD1. The germline CDR1 and CDR2 sequences are SGHTA and FQGNSA. The CDR3 runs to 17 residues. The V and J ends lost 7 bases and 3 bases, in that order; junction bases with no gene match: 17.